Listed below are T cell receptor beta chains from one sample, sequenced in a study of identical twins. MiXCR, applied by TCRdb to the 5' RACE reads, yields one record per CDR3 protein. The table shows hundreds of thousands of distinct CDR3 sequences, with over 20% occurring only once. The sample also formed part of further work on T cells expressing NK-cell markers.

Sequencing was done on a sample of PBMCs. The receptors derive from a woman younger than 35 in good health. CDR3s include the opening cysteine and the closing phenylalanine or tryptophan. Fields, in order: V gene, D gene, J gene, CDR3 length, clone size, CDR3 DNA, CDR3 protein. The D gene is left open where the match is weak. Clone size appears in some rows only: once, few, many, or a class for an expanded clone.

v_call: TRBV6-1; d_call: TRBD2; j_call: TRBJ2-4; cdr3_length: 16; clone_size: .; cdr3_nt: TGTGCCAGCAGTCTGACTAGCGGGAGGGTCCAAAACATTCAGTACTTC; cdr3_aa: CASSLTSGRVQNIQYF
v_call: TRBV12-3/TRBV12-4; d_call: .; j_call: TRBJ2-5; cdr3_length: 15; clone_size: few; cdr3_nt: TGTGCCAGCAGACATGGGAGTTGGGGGCCAGAGACCCAGTACTTC; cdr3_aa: CASRHGSWGPETQYF
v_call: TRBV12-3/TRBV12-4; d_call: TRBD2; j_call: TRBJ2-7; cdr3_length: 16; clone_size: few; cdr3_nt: TGTGCCAGCAGTTTCACTCTAGCGGGCAGCTCCTACGAGCAGTACTTC; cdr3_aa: CASSFTLAGSSYEQYF
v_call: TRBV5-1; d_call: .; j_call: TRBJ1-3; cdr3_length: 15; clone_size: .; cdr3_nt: TGCGCCAGCAGCTTGGTCGTGCCCGGCCAGGGCACCATATATTTT; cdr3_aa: CASSLVVPGQGTIYF
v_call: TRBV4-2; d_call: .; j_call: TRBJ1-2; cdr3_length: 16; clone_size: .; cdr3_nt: TGTGCCAGCAGTCGCGGCCTTGTGACAGAAAACTATGGCTACACCTTC; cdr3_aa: CASSRGLVTENYGYTF
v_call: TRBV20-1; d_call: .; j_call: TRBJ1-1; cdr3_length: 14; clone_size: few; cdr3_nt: TGCAGTGCTAGAGGGGGGGGTGGGGCCACTGAAGCTTTCTTT; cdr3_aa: CSARGGGGATEAFF
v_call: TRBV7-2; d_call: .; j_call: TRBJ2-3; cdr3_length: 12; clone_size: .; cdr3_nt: TGTGCCAGCAGCACGTGGACAGATACGCAGTATTTT; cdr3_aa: CASSTWTDTQYF
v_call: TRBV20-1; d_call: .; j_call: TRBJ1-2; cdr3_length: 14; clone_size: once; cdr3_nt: TGCAGTGCTAGTGGGGGACTCAGTAACTATGGCTACACCTTC; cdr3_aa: CSASGGLSNYGYTF
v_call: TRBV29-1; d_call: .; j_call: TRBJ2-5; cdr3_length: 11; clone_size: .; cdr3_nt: TGCAGCGAGGCGGTTCGGGGGACCCAGTACTTC; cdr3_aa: CSEAVRGTQYF
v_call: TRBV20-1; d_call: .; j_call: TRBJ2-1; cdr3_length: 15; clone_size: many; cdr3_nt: TGCAGTGCTAGACGCCCGGCAGGATCCTACAATGAGCAGTTCTTC; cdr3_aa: CSARRPAGSYNEQFF
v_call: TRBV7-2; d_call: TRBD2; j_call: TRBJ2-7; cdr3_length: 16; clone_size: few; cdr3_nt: TGTGCCAGCAGCTTAGCGGGGAGCGGGAGGCCGTACGAGCAGTACTTC; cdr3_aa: CASSLAGSGRPYEQYF
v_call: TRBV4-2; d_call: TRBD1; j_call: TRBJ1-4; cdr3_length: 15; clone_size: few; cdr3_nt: TGTGCCAGCAGCCTTGACAGGGACGCTAATGAAAAACTGTTTTTT; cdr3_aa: CASSLDRDANEKLFF
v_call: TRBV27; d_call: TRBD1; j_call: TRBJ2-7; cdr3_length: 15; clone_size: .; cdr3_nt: TGTGCCAGCAGTTTAGAGGGACAGGGAAGGGGCGAGCAGTACTTC; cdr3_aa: CASSLEGQGRGEQYF
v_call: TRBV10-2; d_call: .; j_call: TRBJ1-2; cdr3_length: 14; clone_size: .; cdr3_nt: TGCGCCAGCAGTGAGTCAAGCAGGCCCGGTGGCTACACCTTC; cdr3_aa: CASSESSRPGGYTF
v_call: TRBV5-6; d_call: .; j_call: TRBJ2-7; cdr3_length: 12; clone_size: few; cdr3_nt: TGTGCCAGCAGCTTGGGACGGTGCGAGCAGTACTTC; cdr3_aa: CASSLGRCEQYF
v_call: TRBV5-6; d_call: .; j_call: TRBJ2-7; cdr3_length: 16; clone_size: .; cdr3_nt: TGTGCCAGCAGCTTACGGACAGTCACCCTCTCCTACGAGCAGTACTTC; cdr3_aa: CASSLRTVTLSYEQYF
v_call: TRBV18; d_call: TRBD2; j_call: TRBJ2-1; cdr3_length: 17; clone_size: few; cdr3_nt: TGTGCCAGCTCACCACCGTCCGGGAGGGCCGGGTGGAGTGAGCAGTTCTTC; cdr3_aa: CASSPPSGRAGWSEQFF
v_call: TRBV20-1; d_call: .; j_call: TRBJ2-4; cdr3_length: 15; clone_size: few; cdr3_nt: TGCAGTGCTAGACCAGGGCAAGTAGCCAAAAACATTCAGTACTTC; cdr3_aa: CSARPGQVAKNIQYF
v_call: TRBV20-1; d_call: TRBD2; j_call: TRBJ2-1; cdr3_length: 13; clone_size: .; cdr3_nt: TGCAGTGCTATCCGGGACTATCACAATGAGCAGTTCTTC; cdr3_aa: CSAIRDYHNEQFF
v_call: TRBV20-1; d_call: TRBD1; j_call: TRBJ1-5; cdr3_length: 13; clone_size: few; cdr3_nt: TGCAGTGCTTTCACACAGGGGAATCAGCCCCAGCATTTT; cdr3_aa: CSAFTQGNQPQHF
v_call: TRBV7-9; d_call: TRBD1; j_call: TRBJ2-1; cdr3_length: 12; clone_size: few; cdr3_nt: TGTGCCAGCCGGGACAGAAACAATGAGCAGTTCTTC; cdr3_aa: CASRDRNNEQFF
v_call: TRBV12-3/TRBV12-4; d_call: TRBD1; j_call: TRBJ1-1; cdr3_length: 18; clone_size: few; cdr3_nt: TGTGCCAGCAGTTCGGGGGCAAGGACAGGTCGGGTGAACACTGAAGCTTTCTTT; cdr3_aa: CASSSGARTGRVNTEAFF
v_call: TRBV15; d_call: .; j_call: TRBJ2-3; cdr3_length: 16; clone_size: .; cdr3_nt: TGTGCCACCAGCAGACCCCAGGGTGCCAGCACAGATACGCAGTATTTT; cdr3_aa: CATSRPQGASTDTQYF
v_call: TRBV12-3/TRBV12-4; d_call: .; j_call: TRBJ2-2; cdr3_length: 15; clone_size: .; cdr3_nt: TGTGCCAGCAGTTCCCAGGGGGGGGACACCGGGGAGCTGTTTTTT; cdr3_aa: CASSSQGGDTGELFF
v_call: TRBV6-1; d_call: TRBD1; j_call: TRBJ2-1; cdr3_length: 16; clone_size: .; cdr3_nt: TGTGCCAGCAGTGCTACAGGGGGGTTCCCCTACAATGAGCAGTTCTTC; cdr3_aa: CASSATGGFPYNEQFF
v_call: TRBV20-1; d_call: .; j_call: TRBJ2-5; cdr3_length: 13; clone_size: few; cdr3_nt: TGCAGTGCCGAGAGGAGTTACCAAGAGACCCAGTACTTC; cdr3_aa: CSAERSYQETQYF
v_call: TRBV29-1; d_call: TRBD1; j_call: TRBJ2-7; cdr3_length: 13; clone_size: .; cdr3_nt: TGCAGCGTTTACCGGACAGGGCCGCGCGAGCAGTACTTC; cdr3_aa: CSVYRTGPREQYF
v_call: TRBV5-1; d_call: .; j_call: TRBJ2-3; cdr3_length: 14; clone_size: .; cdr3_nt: TGCGCCAGCAGCTTGGTGCAGTTCACAGATACGCAGTATTTT; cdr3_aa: CASSLVQFTDTQYF
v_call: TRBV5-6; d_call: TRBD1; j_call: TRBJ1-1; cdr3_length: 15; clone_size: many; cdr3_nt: TGTGCCAGCAGCCCCACAGGGGCCCCAAGCACTGAAGCTTTCTTT; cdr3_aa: CASSPTGAPSTEAFF
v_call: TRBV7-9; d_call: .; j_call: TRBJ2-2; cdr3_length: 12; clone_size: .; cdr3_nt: TGTGCCAGCAGCTCCACCCCCGGGGAGCTGTTTTTT; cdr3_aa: CASSSTPGELFF
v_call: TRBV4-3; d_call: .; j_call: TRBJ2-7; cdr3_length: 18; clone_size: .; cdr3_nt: TGCGCCAGCAGCCAAGAGATTCACGCGGCAGAAGCTTCCTACGAGCAGTACTTC; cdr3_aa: CASSQEIHAAEASYEQYF
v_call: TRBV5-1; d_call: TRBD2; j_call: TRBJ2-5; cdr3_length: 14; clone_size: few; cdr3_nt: TGCGCCAGCAGCTCGGGGGGACTCCAAGAGACCCAGTACTTC; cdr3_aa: CASSSGGLQETQYF
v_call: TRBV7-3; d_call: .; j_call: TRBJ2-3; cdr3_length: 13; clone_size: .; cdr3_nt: TGTGCCAGCGGGCCTCCCGACCCAGATACGCAGTATTTT; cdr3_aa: CASGPPDPDTQYF
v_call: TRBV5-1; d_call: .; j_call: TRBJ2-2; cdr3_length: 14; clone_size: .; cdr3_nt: TGCGCCAGCAGCTTGAATATTTTTCCCGGGGAGCTGTTTTTT; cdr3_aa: CASSLNIFPGELFF
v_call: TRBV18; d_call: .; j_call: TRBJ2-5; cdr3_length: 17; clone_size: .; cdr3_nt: TGTGCCAGCTCACCACCGACCAGCGGGTCCCCCCAAGAGACCCAGTACTTC; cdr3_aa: CASSPPTSGSPQETQYF